Sequencing of this T cell receptor beta chain was carried out in a study of vaccination effects on CD4 cells after COVID-19. Broader study findings: Clones from infection and from vaccination both contracted markedly late after vaccination.

For this clone: Its antigen remains unknown.

Only in-frame clones appear in the TCRdb table, and some are missing; sequencing was by immunoSEQ multiplex PCR. The sample carries roughly 65,000 clones, 60% to 80% recorded once. Using viral peptide pools, the ViraFEST assay grew out antigen-specific CD4+ T cells prior to sequencing. Cultured cells yielded isolated CD4+ T cells after 10 days. Nucleocapsid antibodies were negative in the vaccine recipients, who had never had SARS-CoV-2 infection. Half-medium exchanges with IL-2 medium took place on days 3 and 7. This TCR came from a human donor who received a COVID-19 vaccine. The sample was CD4+ T cells from PBMCs cultured with HCoV-NL63 spike peptides, taken before COVID-19 vaccination.

Here the CDR3 DNA reads TGCGCCAGCAGAGGTGGGGGGTATGGGGGAGAGACCCAGTACTTC. Its protein product is CASRGGGYGGETQYF. This sequence joins TRBV5-1 and TRBJ2-5; D is perhaps TRBD2 (6 bases). The length of the CDR3 is 15 residues. V was clipped by 5 bases and J by 4 bases, with 18 bases between them. CDR1 and CDR2 (germline): SGHRS, YFSETQ.